This T cell receptor beta chain came from a study of T-cell memory formation after mild COVID-19. This clonotype was counted a few times. Germline V gives CDR1 DFQATT, CDR2 SNEGSKA (reference sequence). The CDR3 runs 13 residues. The V end lost 6 bases, the J end lost 5 bases, and 16 bases lay between the germline ends. TCRdb called the 5' RACE reads again in MiXCR, with one record for every CDR3 protein. This table has a few hundred thousand distinct CDR3 sequences, roughly 15% appearing once. Sequencing was performed on PBMCs or a T cell subset sorted from them (not recorded which). The source is a man between 18 and 29 years old who had mild COVID-19 (a few samples of this study predate the infection). Cell type and time point are not known. This rearrangement joins TRBV20-1 to TRBJ2-5; the D gene is possibly TRBD2 (6 bases). This CDR3 is CSAPIGGEETQYF. CDR3 coding DNA: TGCAGTGCCCCCATCGGGGGTGAGGAGACCCAGTACTTC.